Below, 28 T cell receptor beta chains from the same sample are listed, as sequenced in a study of CD8 T cells in ankylosing spondylitis. One entry per CDR3 protein, called by TCRdb with MiXCR from the 5' RACE reads. The sample records 130,000 or so distinct CDR3 sequences, 6.5% to 9% being singletons. The sample was blood, either unsorted or a sorted T cell fraction (not recorded which). These receptors originate from a male donor with ankylosing spondylitis or in good health (not recorded which).

This clonotype was counted ten times or more. The rearrangement links TRBV12-3 or TRBV12-4 to TRBJ2-2, with D possibly being TRBD1 or TRBD2 (7 bases each). V dropped 5 bases and J dropped 5 bases, with 15 bases sitting between them. CDR3 length equals 15 residues. Written as DNA, the CDR3 is TGTGCCAGCAGTCGCAACAGGGGAGGGACCGGGGAGCTGTTTTTT. Its protein is CASSRNRGGTGELFF.

This clonotype has ten or more counts. The rearrangement joins TRBV5-1 to TRBJ2-2, with D perhaps assigned TRBD1 or TRBD2 (6 bases each). Germline loops: CDR1 SGHRS, CDR2 YFSETQ. Trimming stripped 2 bases from V and 4 bases from J, with 12 bases between. The CDR3 is 15 amino acids. CDR3 coding DNA: TGCGCCAGCAGCTTAATGACGGGGGCCACCGGGGAGCTGTTTTTT. Translating it yields CASSLMTGATGELFF.

This clonotype was observed many times. The chain joins TRBV18 to TRBJ2-5, with D hard to call. The V end was cut by 0 bases, the J end by 1 base, with 15 bases between. Germline V gene lookup returns CDR1 KGHSH and CDR2 LQKENI. The length of the CDR3 is 17 residues. In DNA form, the CDR3 reads TGTGCCAGCTCACCACCGTTGGGGATACGGCTCCAAGAGACCCAGTACTTC. Translating gives CASSPPLGIRLQETQYF. The full variable domain, with the rest looked up from reference TRBV18 and TRBJ2-5, is NAGVMQNPRHLVRRRGQEARLRCSPMKGHSHVYWYRQLPEEGLKFMVYLQKENIIDESGMPKERFSAEFPKEGPSILRIQQVVRGDSAAYFCASSPPLGIRLQETQYFGPGTRLLVL.

This clonotype was seen repeatedly, ten times or more. The chain employs TRBV10-3 and TRBJ2-1; TRBD2 might be the D (6 bases). CDR3 size: 16 residues. Per the germline V gene, CDR1 is ENHRY and CDR2 is SYGVKD. The V end lost 3 bases, the J end lost 8 bases, and 20 bases lay between the germline ends. In nucleotides, the CDR3 is TGTGCCATCAGTGACGGTTTGGGCGGGGCGGTCGATGAGCAGTTCTTC. Encoded protein: CAISDGLGGAVDEQFF.

This clonotype was seen many times. V is TRBV7-2 and J is TRBJ2-3; 14 bases agree with TRBD2. The J segment lost 5 bases and the V segment lost 3 bases, leaving 7 bases of the junction unmatched. There are 17 residues in the CDR3. CDR1 SGHTA and CDR2 FQGNSA come from the germline V gene. The CDR3 DNA reads TGTGCCAGCAGCTTGCGACTAGCGGGAGGGCCGGGAGATACGCAGTATTTT. Its translation is CASSLRLAGGPGDTQYF.

The table lists this clonotype with many counts. The chain is built from TRBV5-1 and TRBJ1-3; no reliable D call. The CDR3 consists of 11 residues. CDR1 is SGHRS and CDR2 is YFSETQ in the germline V gene. V lost 4 bases and J lost 4, with 3 bases in between. Here the CDR3 DNA reads TGCGCCAGCAGCGGAGGAAACACCATATATTTT. Translation gives CASSGGNTIYF. Full variable domain (rest looked up from reference TRBV5-1 and TRBJ1-3): KAGVTQTPRYLIKTRGQQVTLSCSPISGHRSVSWYQQTPGQGLQFLFEYFSETQRNKGNFPGRFSGRQFSNSRSEMNVSTLELGDSALYLCASSGGNTIYFGEGSWLTVV.

This clonotype was detected many times. The chain links TRBV2 to TRBJ1-3; the match to TRBD1 covers 8 bases. Germline V gene lookup returns CDR1 SNHLY and CDR2 FYNNEI. The CDR3 is made up of 15 amino acids. The ends lost 3 bases at V and 9 bases at J; junction bases unmatched: 10. CDR3 DNA: TGTGCCAGCAGTGAGCAGGGGGCAGTCGTCGGCACCATATATTTT. Translated: CASSEQGAVVGTIYF.

This clonotype was detected many times. This chain connects TRBV7-9 to TRBJ2-7; 14 bases agree with TRBD2. Germline CDR1 reads SEHNR; CDR2 reads FQNEAQ (reference sequence). The CDR3 spans 16 residues. Unmatched junction bases numbered 6, after V lost 3 bases and J lost 5 bases. The CDR3 loop reads CASSFSRTSGRNEQYF. CDR3 bases: TGTGCCAGCAGCTTCTCGCGGACTAGCGGGAGGAACGAGCAGTACTTC.

This clonotype showed up just a few times. The CDR3 here is CASSLGVRVPFF. CDR3 in DNA: TGTGCCAGCAGCTTGGGCGTTCGGGTCCCGTTCTTC. This rearrangement joins TRBV7-9 to TRBJ2-1; D remains ambiguous. This CDR3 region has 12 residues. CDR1 SEHNR and CDR2 FQNEAQ come from the germline V gene (reference sequence). Trimming removed 3 bases at V and 15 bases at J, with 15 bases between.

In its sample, this clonotype was seen many times. This chain joins TRBV9 and TRBJ1-6, with D possibly TRBD1 on 6 matching bases. Germline CDR1 reads SGDLS; CDR2 reads YYNGEE. CDR3 length equals 16 residues. Trimming removed 0 bases at V and 6 bases at J, with 13 bases between. CDR3 DNA: TGTGCCAGCAGCGTAGACCGGGGGGGCCCTAATTCACCCCTCCACTTT. Translation gives CASSVDRGGPNSPLHF.

This clonotype has ten or more counts. The chain employs TRBV4-1 and TRBJ2-7, with unresolved D. The CDR3 totals 16 residues. Trimming pared 1 base from V and 3 bases from J, leaving 16 bases between. Germline V gene lookup returns CDR1 MGHRA and CDR2 YSYEKL. The CDR3 is CASSQASSQISYEQYF. The CDR3 DNA follows: TGCGCCAGCAGCCAAGCATCCAGTCAGATAAGCTACGAGCAGTACTTC.

At least ten counts were recorded for this clonotype. This chain connects TRBV7-6 to TRBJ2-1, with a tentative D call TRBD2 (6 bases). Trimming removed 1 base from V and 0 bases from J, with 13 bases in between. Germline CDR1 reads SGHVS; CDR2 reads FNYEAQ. This CDR3 is built from 17 residues. CDR3 loop: CASSLVVTSFSYNEQFF. CDR3 sequence (DNA): TGTGCCAGCAGCTTAGTGGTGACTAGTTTCTCCTACAATGAGCAGTTCTTC.

This chain connects TRBV3-1 to TRBJ2-7; 8 bases are a match to TRBD2. Trimming cost V 10 bases and J 2 bases; bases outside gene matches: 19. The CDR3 extends over 17 amino acids. Germline CDR1 LGHDT, CDR2 YNNKEL (reference sequence). The CDR3 region has the DNA TGTGCCACCTCCCATGGAGCGGGGGTAGGTAAGGCCTACGAGCAGTACTTC. It yields the protein CATSHGAGVGKAYEQYF.

At least ten counts were recorded for this clonotype. The chain has TRBV12-3 or TRBV12-4 and TRBJ2-1, with TRBD2 as a possible D gene (5 bases). Trimming removed 5 bases from V and 10 bases from J, with 12 bases in between. There are 12 residues in the CDR3. CDR3 sequence (DNA): TGTGCCAGCAGTGGCGGACTCCTCGAGCAGTTCTTC. This encodes CASSGGLLEQFF.

This clonotype was recorded at least ten times. V gene TRBV29-1 combines with J gene TRBJ2-7; D remains ambiguous. This CDR3 contains 14 residues. Germline lookup yields CDR1 SQVTM and CDR2 ANQGSEA. V lost 4 bases and J 0 bases, leaving 13 bases between the germline ends. Written as DNA, the CDR3 is TGCAGCGTTGTGCTTCCGGAACCCTCCTACGAGCAGTACTTC. Amino acid sequence: CSVVLPEPSYEQYF.

This clonotype has ten or more counts. The rearrangement links TRBV20-1 to TRBJ1-5; 8 bases map to TRBD1. The CDR3 length is 12 residues. Germline CDR1 and CDR2: DFQATT and SNEGSKA (reference sequence). V lost 6 bases, J lost 5 bases, and 3 bases stayed unmatched. The CDR3 sequence is CSATTGDQPQHF. The CDR3 bases are TGCAGTGCCACGACAGGGGATCAGCCCCAGCATTTT.

This clonotype appeared a few times. The genes are TRBV30 and TRBJ1-3; D not certain. The CDR3 length is 16 residues. Germline CDR1 reads GTSNPN; CDR2 reads SVGIG (reference sequence). V lost 0 bases and J lost 0, with 12 bases in between. CDR3: CAWSVLRRPSGNTIYF. The CDR3 DNA sequence: TGTGCCTGGAGTGTACTTCGCAGGCCCTCTGGAAACACCATATATTTT. The full variable domain, its missing parts supplied by reference TRBV30 and TRBJ1-3, is SQTIHQWPATLVQPVGSPLSLECTVEGTSNPNLYWYRQAAGRGLQLLFYSVGIGQISSEVPQNLSASRPQDRQFILSSKKLLLSDSGFYLCAWSVLRRPSGNTIYFGEGSWLTVV.

Ten or more counts support this clonotype. V usage is TRBV9 and J usage is TRBJ2-1; 13 nucleotides align to TRBD2. With V trimmed by 0 bases and J by 9 bases, 9 bases remained unmatched. The CDR3 has 17 amino acids. Looked up from germline, CDR1 is SGDLS and CDR2 is YYNGEE. The CDR3 DNA reads as TGTGCCAGCAGCGTAGCTATGACTAGCGGGAGGAGGGGTGAGCAGTTCTTC. Amino acid sequence: CASSVAMTSGRRGEQFF.

This clonotype has a handful of counts. The chain uses TRBV20-1 and TRBJ2-2; perhaps TRBD2 as D (5 bases). Between the trimmed V and J ends, which lost 5 bases and 6 bases, there was a span of 16 bases. Germline CDR1 DFQATT, CDR2 SNEGSKA (reference sequence). The CDR3 length is 14 residues. CDR3 amino acids: CSAAPRLGAGELFF. The CDR3 coding sequence is TGCAGTGCTGCCCCCCGCTTGGGAGCCGGGGAGCTGTTTTTT.

This clonotype showed up many times. The chain uses TRBV5-1 and TRBJ2-7, with a possible D match to TRBD2 (6 bases). V lost 3 bases and J 0 bases, leaving 16 bases between the germline ends. Germline CDR1 and CDR2: SGHRS and YFSETQ. CDR3 length equals 16 residues. The CDR3 spells CASSWGLQTLSYEQYF. The CDR3 DNA reads as TGCGCCAGCAGCTGGGGACTCCAGACTCTCTCCTACGAGCAGTACTTC. The full variable domain, rest sourced from reference TRBV5-1 and TRBJ2-7, is KAGVTQTPRYLIKTRGQQVTLSCSPISGHRSVSWYQQTPGQGLQFLFEYFSETQRNKGNFPGRFSGRQFSNSRSEMNVSTLELGDSALYLCASSWGLQTLSYEQYFGPGTRLTVT.

This clonotype was observed at least ten times. The chain has TRBV7-2 and TRBJ1-5; D is perhaps TRBD1 (6 bases). CDR1 and CDR2 from the germline V gene are SGHTA and FQGNSA. The V gene lost 5 bases and the J gene lost 10 bases, with 21 bases spanning the gap. This CDR3 has 15 amino acids. The CDR3 sequence is CASSPGGGQQEPQHF. The CDR3 DNA reads as TGTGCCAGCAGCCCGGGTGGGGGCCAACAGGAACCCCAGCATTTT.

This clonotype was seen repeatedly, ten times or more. Here the CDR3 reads CATSRDISGANVLTF. CDR3 DNA sequence: TGTGCCACCAGCAGAGACATCTCTGGGGCCAACGTCCTGACTTTC. The rearrangement joins TRBV15 to TRBJ2-6, with D uncertain. V was trimmed by 0 bases and J by 0 bases, leaving 3 bases between them. This CDR3 contains 15 residues. CDR1 is LNHNV and CDR2 is YYDKDF in the germline V gene (reference sequence).

This clonotype was detected many times. The chain links TRBV7-8 to TRBJ2-1; no clear D. This CDR3 contains 14 residues. Trimming left V 5 bases short and J 6 bases short, with 14 bases between. From germline, CDR1 is SGHVS and CDR2 FQNEAQ. The CDR3: CASSTRMAPNEQFF. The CDR3 DNA reads as TGTGCCAGCAGCACCCGGATGGCACCCAATGAGCAGTTCTTC.

This clonotype was recorded a few times. This chain joins TRBV12-3 or TRBV12-4 and TRBJ1-5; D gene ambiguous. This CDR3 has 12 residues. The germline V and J ends were trimmed by 7 bases and 7 bases, with 11 bases remaining between them. CDR3 protein: CASTLDGQPQHF. In nucleotides, the CDR3 is TGTGCCAGCACTCTCGACGGGCAGCCCCAGCATTTT.

This clonotype was counted ten times or more. The chain combines TRBV20-1 with TRBJ1-6; D possibly corresponds to TRBD1 (6 bases). Per germline, CDR1 DFQATT and CDR2 SNEGSKA (reference sequence). V was pared by 4 bases and J by 3 bases, with 13 bases between. The CDR3 loop spans 15 amino acids. The CDR3 is CSAMDRGVYNSPLHF. In DNA form, the CDR3 reads TGCAGTGCTATGGACAGAGGGGTCTATAATTCACCCCTCCACTTT.

This clonotype showed up many times. This chain links TRBV29-1 with TRBJ1-2; D remains unclear. CDR3 length: 11 amino acids. CDR1 is SQVTM, CDR2 ANQGSEA, per germline. V was trimmed by 7 bases and J by 8 bases, leaving 14 bases between them. CDR3 in amino acids: CSGAGQAGYTF. CDR3 sequence (DNA): TGCAGCGGGGCTGGGCAGGCCGGCTACACCTTC. Drawing the rest from reference TRBV29-1 and TRBJ1-2, the complete variable domain is SAVISQKPSRDICQRGTSLTIQCQVDSQVTMMFWYRQQPGQSLTLIATANQGSEATYESGFVIDKFPISRPNLTFSTLTVSNMSPEDSSIYLCSGAGQAGYTFGSGTRLTVV.

This clonotype occurred many times. V usage is TRBV25-1 and J usage is TRBJ2-1, with 14 bases matching TRBD2. The CDR3 is 17 amino acids. The junction had 9 bases not matched to a gene; V was cut back by 5 bases and J by 6 bases. From germline, CDR1 is MGHDK and CDR2 SYGVNS. CDR3 bases: TGTGCCAGCAGTCCCACCTTGACTAGCGGGGGGGGCAATGAGCAGTTCTTC. The encoded protein is CASSPTLTSGGGNEQFF.

This clonotype occurred many times. This CDR3 is CASGPRGDYGYTF. DNA of the CDR3: TGTGCCAGCGGGCCTAGGGGGGACTATGGCTACACCTTC. The chain combines TRBV7-9 with TRBJ1-2, with D possibly TRBD1 on 6 matching bases. The germline CDR1 and CDR2 sequences are SEHNR and FQNEAQ (reference sequence). The CDR3 contains 13 residues. V lost 8 bases and J lost 3, with 13 bases in between.